Shown below are 5 T cell receptor beta chains from a single sample sequenced in a study of CD8+ T cells in alopecia areata. Sequencing used cDNA as its template, made by extracting RNA and reverse transcribing it. The repertoire was sequenced with immunoSEQ multiplex PCR; TCRdb's copy has only in-frame clones and lacks some. In the table there are some 170,000 clones, 67% of which are singletons. The sequenced sample was CD8+ T cells sorted from blood, obtained at week 0. The receptors derive from a human donor with alopecia areata.

The chain links TRBV5-6 to TRBJ1-4; D perhaps matches TRBD1 (5 bases). The germline V gene has CDR1 SGHDT and CDR2 YYEEEE. CDR3 length equals 14 residues. V lost 4 bases and J 8 bases, leaving 15 bases between the germline ends. The DNA for the CDR3 is TGTGCCAGCAGCCCGACAGCGGGACGCGAAAAACTGTTTTTT. This codes for CASSPTAGREKLFF.

This clone has only a few counts. The genes are TRBV5-1 and TRBJ1-2; D is unresolved. V was trimmed by 2 bases and J by 4 bases, leaving 9 bases between them. The CDR3 loop spans 13 amino acids. CDR1 SGHRS and CDR2 YFSETQ come from the germline V gene. The CDR3 bases are TGCGCCAGCAGCTTCAATATGGTCTATGGCTACACCTTC. Translated: CASSFNMVYGYTF. The entire variable domain, with the rest obtained from reference TRBV5-1 and TRBJ1-2, is as follows: KAGVTQTPRYLIKTRGQQVTLSCSPISGHRSVSWYQQTPGQGLQFLFEYFSETQRNKGNFPGRFSGRQFSNSRSEMNVSTLELGDSALYLCASSFNMVYGYTFGSGTRLTVV.

The chain employs TRBV6-1 and TRBJ2-7, with 10 bases lining up with TRBD1. The J segment lost 6 bases and the V segment lost 6 bases, leaving 5 bases of the junction unmatched. CDR3 size: 13 residues. CDR1 is MNHNS and CDR2 is SASEGT in the germline V gene. The CDR3 here is CASRPGTGVEQYF. CDR3 coding DNA: TGTGCCAGCAGACCCGGGACAGGGGTCGAGCAGTACTTC.

The chain recombines TRBV4-1 with TRBJ2-5; D might be TRBD2 (6 bases). The CDR3 runs to 14 residues. Germline CDR1 reads MGHRA; CDR2 reads YSYEKL. V shed 2 bases and J shed 3 bases, with 10 bases lying between them. The CDR3 is CASSQLGGKETQYF. CDR3 DNA sequence: TGCGCCAGCAGCCAATTGGGGGGTAAAGAGACCCAGTACTTC.

The CDR3: CASSLETVGSSLFF. In DNA, the CDR3 is TGTGCCAGCAGCTTGGAAACCGTGGGCTCAAGTCTGTTTTTT. This chain joins TRBV5-6 and TRBJ1-4; D not certain. Germline V gene lookup returns CDR1 SGHDT and CDR2 YYEEEE. This CDR3 spans 14 amino acids. V lost 0 bases to trimming and J lost 14 bases, with 17 bases between them.